This T cell receptor beta chain derives from a study of CD8+CD57+ T cells in acquired aplastic anemia. Overall study: Sorting CD4+ and CD8+ cells gave DNA averaging approximately 3 ug. Overall study results and limits: Significant differences in CD8+ Simpson's diversity were not observed between patients and controls. The same twenty-nine CD8+ CDR3 sequences occurred in patients and in controls.

The patients chosen for sequencing had shown expansion of CD8+CD57+ cells (detected by flow cytometry). Genomic DNA served as template for TCR beta VDJ and CDR3 profiling. In TCRdb, the reads were re-called with MiXCR into one record per CDR3 protein. The sample shows about 120,000 distinct CDR3 sequences, under 65% of them seen only once. On this clonotype: Its antigen remains unidentified.

CDR1 is SGHVS, CDR2 FNYEAQ, per germline. The V gene lost 5 bases and the J gene lost 6 bases, with 14 bases spanning the gap. The CDR3 has 13 residues. This TCR came from a human donor with aplastic anemia. Material for sequencing was sorted CD4+, CD8+, or CD8+CD57+ T cells (not recorded which) from PBMCs. V usage is TRBV7-6 and J usage is TRBJ2-7; D gene unclear. CDR3 nucleotides: TGTGCCAGCAGCCAATCGGAGTACGGCGAGCAGTACTTC. Protein product: CASSQSEYGEQYF.